This TCR beta chain originates from a study of OX40 agonist ivuxolimab in advanced cancers. Context from the whole study: Ivuxolimab, which targeted the costimulatory receptor OX40 (CD134), was an agonistic, fully human IgG2 monoclonal antibody. Intravenous ivuxolimab was administered to patients every 2 weeks at six dose levels: 0.01, 0.1, 0.3, 1.5, 3 and 10 mg/kg. Among the 50 to 55 dose-escalation patients, some 20 had hepatocellular carcinoma, approximately 15 melanoma, 9 renal cell carcinoma and 9 head and neck cancer. In the dose-escalation cohort, 70% to 85% of patients were male, and the mean age was approximately 55 years, with a range of roughly 23 to 85. Patients were allowed to have had prior anti-PD-1, anti-PD-L1 or anti-CTLA-4 therapy, and approximately 40% of the dose-escalation patients had previously received checkpoint inhibitors. Partial responses occurred in three dose-escalation patients: two with cutaneous melanoma and one with hepatocellular carcinoma. Peripheral TCRbeta sequencing was intended to test whether TCR sequence diversity was altered and clonal T-cell expansion was caused by ivuxolimab. The paper reports the monotherapy dose-escalation portion (N ≈ 50 patients) of the phase I ivuxolimab trial. Broader findings and caveats from the paper: In partial responders in the 0.1-3.0 mg/kg groups, normalized peripheral clonal expansion was found to be among the lowest, especially among CD8+ T cells. The antigen specificity of the peripheral T cells that underwent clonal expansion was not determined. Clonal expansion of both CD4+ and CD8+ blood T cells was observed from baseline to week 6 at doses 0.1 to 3.0 mg/kg. Low levels of normalized T-cell clonal expansion were also seen in some patients who did not respond. After ivuxolimab, CD8+ T cells had more expanded clones than CD4+ T cells on average.

Genomic DNA was isolated from the sorted cells so that the TCRbeta CDR3 region could be sequenced. TCRbeta CDR3 regions were sequenced using the immunoSEQ Assay. This is the immuneACCESS table as TCRdb keeps it, with only in-frame sequences that have V and J called. A part of the clones is gone; compared with another copy, unresolved V genes explain less than half, and the rest is unexplained. The sample table lists roughly 81,000 clones, approximately 95% of them with a count of one. Roughly 9.6% of the sample is held by the ten biggest clonotypes. Comments on this clone: Its antigen is currently not known. One base away there is no much larger clone; base qualities are not given.

Patients with autoimmune disease history or receiving systemic immunosuppression were excluded from the trial. Peripheral blood for TCR sequencing was collected from all dose cohorts at baseline, on cycle 4 day 1, and on cycle 7 day 1. The samples were taken from a phase I, first-in-human, multicenter, open-label dose-escalation trial of ivuxolimab. Adults with locally advanced or metastatic melanoma, renal cell carcinoma, hepatocellular carcinoma or head and neck squamous cell carcinoma were enrolled in the trial. Before TCR sequencing, CD4+ and CD8+ T cells were separately sorted from peripheral blood. V is shortened by 4 bases, J by 8 bases, and the region joining them spans 9 bases. The CDR3 numbers 12 residues from cysteine through phenylalanine. The only DNA kept is the CDR3, 36 bases in frame from the first base. The germline V gene (reference sequence) provides CDR1 SEHNR and CDR2 FQNEAQ.

The sample consisted of CD4+ or CD8+ T cells sorted from blood, taken in a trial of the OX40 agonist ivuxolimab. The sequence was obtained from an adult with an advanced solid tumor such as melanoma, head and neck, liver or kidney cancer. In this chain, TRBV7-9 is recombined with TRBJ2-1; no confident D gene assignment can be made. The sequenced DNA is TGTGCCAGCAGCTCGCTACGGGATGAGCAGTTCTTC. Translated, this is CASSSLRDEQFF.